Presented here are 11 T cell receptor beta chains from one specimen sequenced in a study of glioma-infiltrating T cells after dendritic cell vaccination. Clones were sequenced by immunoSEQ multiplex PCR, and TCRdb holds only the in-frame ones, with some missing. The table has about 95,000 clones, approximately 81% seen once; the top ten hold just under 3%. Sequenced material: blood, taken before dendritic cell vaccination. The receptors were sampled from a human donor with glioblastoma.

This chain links TRBV27 with TRBJ2-3; D uncertain. This CDR3 region has 13 residues. V was shortened by 5 bases and J by 6 bases, with 12 bases between the two germline ends. The germline V gene encodes CDR1 MNHEY and CDR2 SMNVEV (reference sequence). This chain's CDR3 is CASSPTLGDTQYF. CDR3 sequence (DNA): TGTGCCAGCAGTCCGACCCTCGGGGATACGCAGTATTTT.

The genes are TRBV19 and TRBJ2-3; TRBD1 might be the D (5 bases). The germline V gene has CDR1 LNHDA and CDR2 SQIVND (reference sequence). The CDR3 runs 15 residues. V was pared by 5 bases and J by 6 bases, with 18 bases between. The CDR3 DNA sequence: TGTGCCAGTAGTGCAGCCAGAGCCCCAGGGGATACGCAGTATTTT. This codes for CASSAARAPGDTQYF.

V and J are TRBV7-2 and TRBJ2-7; D unresolved. Trimming stripped 5 bases from V and 4 bases from J, with 9 bases between. The V gene's germline CDR1 is SGHTA and CDR2 FQGNSA. This CDR3 contains 12 residues. The CDR3 protein is CASSPTTYEQYF. The CDR3 nucleotides read TGTGCCAGCAGCCCAACCACTTACGAGCAGTACTTC.

The CDR3 DNA follows: TGCGCCAGCAGCTTGGACCCGGGGAACACTGAAGCTTTCTTT. Translated: CASSLDPGNTEAFF. This rearrangement joins TRBV5-1 to TRBJ1-1; D gene uncertain. The CDR3 has 14 amino acids. Per the germline V gene, CDR1 is SGHRS and CDR2 is YFSETQ. V lost 0 bases and J 1 base, leaving 7 bases between the germline ends.

A few counts support this clone. The rearrangement links TRBV2 to TRBJ1-2; 7 bases agree with TRBD1. The CDR3 totals 12 residues. The V and J ends lost 5 bases and 4 bases, in that order; junction bases with no gene match: 1. Germline assignment: CDR1 SNHLY and CDR2 FYNNEI. The CDR3 loop is CASSRQGYGYTF. CDR3 sequence (DNA): TGTGCCAGCAGTCGACAGGGCTATGGCTACACCTTC.

In nucleotides, the CDR3 is TGCGCCAGCAGCTCGACAGAGCAAGAGACCCAGTACTTC. Translating it yields CASSSTEQETQYF. V and J are TRBV4-1 and TRBJ2-5; possibly TRBD1 for D (5 bases). The CDR3 length is 13 residues. With 5 bases removed from V and 2 bases from J, the gap between germline ends came to 9 bases. The germline gives CDR1 MGHRA, CDR2 YSYEKL.

This clone was seen once. The gene calls are TRBV27 and TRBJ2-7; 14 bases match TRBD2. This CDR3 has 16 amino acids. The V gene's germline CDR1 is MNHEY and CDR2 SMNVEV (reference sequence). After removal of 8 bases from V and 1 base from J, the junction contained 7 bases not matched to a gene. This CDR3 is CASGLAGGPGSYEQYF. DNA for the CDR3: TGTGCCAGCGGACTAGCGGGGGGCCCGGGGTCCTACGAGCAGTACTTC.

V and J are TRBV5-4 and TRBJ1-3, with a possible D match to TRBD1 (6 bases). This CDR3 has 15 residues. V was clipped by 4 bases and J by 0 bases, with 11 bases between them. Germline V gene data show CDR1 as SGHNT and CDR2 as YYREEE (reference sequence). The CDR3 reads CASSLGGSSGNTIYF. The CDR3 bases are TGTGCCAGCAGCCTAGGGGGTAGCTCTGGAAACACCATATATTTT.

This clone appeared a few times. The V gene is TRBV2, the J gene TRBJ2-7; 7 bases match TRBD2. The CDR3 length is 15 residues. CDR1 is SNHLY, CDR2 FYNNEI, per germline. V dropped 4 bases and J dropped 3; count of bases not matched to a gene: 9. CDR3 sequence: CASSGVGGSYYEQYF. The CDR3 DNA sequence: TGTGCCAGCAGTGGGGTGGGCGGGAGTTACTACGAGCAGTACTTC.

Only a few counts were recorded for this clone. CDR3 sequence (DNA): TGTGCCAGCAGGAACCTAGACGGAAATCAGCCCCAGCATTTT. Translating gives CASRNLDGNQPQHF. This rearrangement joins TRBV6-5 to TRBJ1-5; D is undetermined. The V end was cut by 6 bases, the J end by 4 bases, with 13 bases between. In germline, CDR1 is MNHEY, CDR2 SVGAGI. The CDR3 loop spans 14 amino acids.

J is TRBJ1-6 and V is TRBV5-6, with 8 bases aligning to TRBD1. J gave up 1 base and V 4 bases, and 7 bases lay outside the gene matches. CDR3 size: 17 residues. Germline V gives CDR1 SGHDT, CDR2 YYEEEE. The CDR3 region is CASSPDRVFSYNSPLHF. For the CDR3, the DNA is TGTGCCAGCAGCCCGGACAGGGTATTTTCCTATAATTCACCCCTCCACTTT.